This T cell receptor beta chain was identified during a study of vaccination effects on CD4 cells after COVID-19. Clones were sequenced by immunoSEQ multiplex PCR, and TCRdb holds only the in-frame ones, with some missing. The table lists 25,000 to 40,000 clones, less than 80% of them singletons. On this clone: Antigen unknown.

Before sequencing took place, the ViraFEST assay used viral peptide pools to expand antigen-specific CD4+ T cells. CD4+ T cells were isolated after about eleven days of culture. Each participant was given two doses of one vaccine (BNT162b2 or mRNA-1273). All vaccine recipients tested negative for nucleocapsid antibodies and had never contracted SARS-CoV-2 infection. Germline-derived CDR1 and CDR2 are SGHVS and FQNEAQ. The CDR3 has 15 amino acids. V lost 3 bases, J lost 2 bases, and 10 bases lay in between. Sequenced material: CD4+ T cells from PBMCs cultured with SARS-CoV-2 spike peptides, taken after COVID-19 vaccination. The chain combines TRBV7-8 with TRBJ2-2; D unclear. This TCR derives from a human donor who received a COVID-19 vaccine. CDR3: CASSFINLNTGELFF. The CDR3 DNA follows: TGTGCCAGCAGCTTTATCAACCTAAACACCGGGGAGCTGTTTTTT.